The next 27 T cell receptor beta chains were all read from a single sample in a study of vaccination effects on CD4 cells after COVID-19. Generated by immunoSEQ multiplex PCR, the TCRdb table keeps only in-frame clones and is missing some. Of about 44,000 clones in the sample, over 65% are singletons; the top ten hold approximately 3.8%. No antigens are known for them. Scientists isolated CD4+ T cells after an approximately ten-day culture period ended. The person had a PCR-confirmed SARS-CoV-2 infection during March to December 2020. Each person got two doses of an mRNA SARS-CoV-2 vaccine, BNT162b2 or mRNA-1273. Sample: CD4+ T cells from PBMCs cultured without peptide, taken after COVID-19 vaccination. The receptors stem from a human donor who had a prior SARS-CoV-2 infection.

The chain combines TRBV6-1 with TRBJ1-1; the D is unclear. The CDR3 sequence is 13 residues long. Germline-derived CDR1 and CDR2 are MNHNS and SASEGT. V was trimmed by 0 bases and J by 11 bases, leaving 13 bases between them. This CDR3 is CASSEAGPTLAFF. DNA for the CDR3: TGTGCCAGCAGTGAAGCGGGCCCTACCCTGGCTTTCTTT.

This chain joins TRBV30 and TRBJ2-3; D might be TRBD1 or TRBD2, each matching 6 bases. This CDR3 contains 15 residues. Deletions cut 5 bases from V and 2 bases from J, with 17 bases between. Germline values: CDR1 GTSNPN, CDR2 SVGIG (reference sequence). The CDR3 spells CAWASPRGATDTQYF. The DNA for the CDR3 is TGTGCCTGGGCCTCCCCGAGGGGGGCCACAGATACGCAGTATTTT.

CDR3 sequence (DNA): TGCGCCAGCAGCTTGGGACTAGCGGGAGGGAGCTCCTACGAGCAGTACTTC. It yields the protein CASSLGLAGGSSYEQYF. V gene TRBV5-1 combines with J gene TRBJ2-7; TRBD2 aligns across 14 bases. Germline V gene lookup returns CDR1 SGHRS and CDR2 YFSETQ. There are 17 residues in the CDR3. The V segment lost 0 bases and the J segment 0 bases; nucleotides outside the gene matches: 2. Full variable domain (remainder filled in from reference TRBV5-1 and TRBJ2-7): KAGVTQTPRYLIKTRGQQVTLSCSPISGHRSVSWYQQTPGQGLQFLFEYFSETQRNKGNFPGRFSGRQFSNSRSEMNVSTLELGDSALYLCASSLGLAGGSSYEQYFGPGTRLTVT.

The CDR3 spells CASSSATGGNEQFF. The DNA for the CDR3 is TGTGCCAGCAGCTCCGCCACAGGGGGCAATGAGCAGTTCTTC. The V call is TRBV5-6, the J call TRBJ2-1, with TRBD1 matching 8 bases. Germline values: CDR1 SGHDT, CDR2 YYEEEE. After removal of 3 bases from V and 6 bases from J, the junction contained 5 bases not matched to a gene. The CDR3 extends over 14 amino acids.

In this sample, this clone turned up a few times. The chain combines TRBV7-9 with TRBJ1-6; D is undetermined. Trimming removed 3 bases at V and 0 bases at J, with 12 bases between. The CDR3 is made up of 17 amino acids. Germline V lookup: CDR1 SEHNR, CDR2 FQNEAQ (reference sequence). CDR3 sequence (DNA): TGTGCCAGCAGCTTTAAAGGGAGAAGCTCCTATAATTCACCCCTCCACTTT. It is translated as CASSFKGRSSYNSPLHF. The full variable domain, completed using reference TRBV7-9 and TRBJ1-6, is DTGVSQNPRHKITKRGQNVTFRCDPISEHNRLYWYRQTLGQGPEFLTYFQNEAQLEKSRLLSDRFSAERPKGSFSTLEIQRTEQGDSAMYLCASSFKGRSSYNSPLHFGNGTRLTVT.

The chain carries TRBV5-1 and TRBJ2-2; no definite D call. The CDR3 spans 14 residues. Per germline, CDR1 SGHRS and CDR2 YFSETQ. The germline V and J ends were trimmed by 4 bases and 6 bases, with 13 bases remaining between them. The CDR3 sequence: CASSIPGRPGELFF. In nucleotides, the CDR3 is TGCGCCAGCAGCATCCCGGGCAGACCCGGGGAGCTGTTTTTT.

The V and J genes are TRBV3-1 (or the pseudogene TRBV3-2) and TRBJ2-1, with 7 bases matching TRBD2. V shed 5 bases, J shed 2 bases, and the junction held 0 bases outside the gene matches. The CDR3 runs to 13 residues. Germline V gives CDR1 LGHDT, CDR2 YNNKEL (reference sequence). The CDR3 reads CASSGGAYNEQFF. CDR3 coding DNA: TGTGCCAGCAGCGGGGGGGCCTACAATGAGCAGTTCTTC.

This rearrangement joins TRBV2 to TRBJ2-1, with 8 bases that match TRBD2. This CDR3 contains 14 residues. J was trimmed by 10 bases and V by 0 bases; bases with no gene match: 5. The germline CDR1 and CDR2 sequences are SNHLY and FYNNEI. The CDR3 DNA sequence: TGTGCCAGCAGTGAAGCTACACTAGCGGACGAGCAGTTCTTC. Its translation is CASSEATLADEQFF.

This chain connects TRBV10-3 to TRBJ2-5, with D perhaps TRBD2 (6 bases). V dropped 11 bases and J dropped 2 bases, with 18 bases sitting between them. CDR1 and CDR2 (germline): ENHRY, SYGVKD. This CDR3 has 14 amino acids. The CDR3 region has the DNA TGTGCCGCCCAAGGAGGGAGAGATCAAGAGACCCAGTACTTC. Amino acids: CAAQGGRDQETQYF.

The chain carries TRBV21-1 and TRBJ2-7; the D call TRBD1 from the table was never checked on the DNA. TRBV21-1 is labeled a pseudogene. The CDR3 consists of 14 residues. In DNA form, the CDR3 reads TGTGCCAGCAGCAAGGGGCTCCCCCTATACGAGCAGTACTTC. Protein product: CASSKGLPLYEQYF.

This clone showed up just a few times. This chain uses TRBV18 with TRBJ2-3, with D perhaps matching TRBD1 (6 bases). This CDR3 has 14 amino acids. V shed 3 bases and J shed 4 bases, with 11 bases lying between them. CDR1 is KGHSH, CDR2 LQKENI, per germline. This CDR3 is CASSPTGFPDTQYF. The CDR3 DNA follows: TGTGCCAGCTCACCCACAGGGTTCCCAGATACGCAGTATTTT.

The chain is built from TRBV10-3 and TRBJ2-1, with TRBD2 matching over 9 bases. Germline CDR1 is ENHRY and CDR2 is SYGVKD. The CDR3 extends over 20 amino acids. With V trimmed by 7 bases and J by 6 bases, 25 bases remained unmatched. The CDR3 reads CAINCLEDPLAGCLGNEQFF. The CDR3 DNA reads TGTGCCATCAACTGCCTAGAGGACCCCCTAGCGGGGTGTCTGGGCAATGAGCAGTTCTTC.

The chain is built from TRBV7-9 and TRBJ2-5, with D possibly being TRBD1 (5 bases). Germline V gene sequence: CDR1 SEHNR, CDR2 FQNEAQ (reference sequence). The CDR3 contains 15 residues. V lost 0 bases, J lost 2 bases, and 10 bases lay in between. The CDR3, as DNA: TGTGCCAGCAGCTTAGCCAGGGCTGGTCAAGAGACCCAGTACTTC. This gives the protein CASSLARAGQETQYF.

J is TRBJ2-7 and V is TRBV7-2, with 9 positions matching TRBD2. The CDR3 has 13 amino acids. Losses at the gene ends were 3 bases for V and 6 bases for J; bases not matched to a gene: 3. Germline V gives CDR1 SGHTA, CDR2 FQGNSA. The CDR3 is CASSFSTSGEQYF. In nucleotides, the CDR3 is TGTGCCAGCAGCTTTTCGACTAGCGGCGAGCAGTACTTC.

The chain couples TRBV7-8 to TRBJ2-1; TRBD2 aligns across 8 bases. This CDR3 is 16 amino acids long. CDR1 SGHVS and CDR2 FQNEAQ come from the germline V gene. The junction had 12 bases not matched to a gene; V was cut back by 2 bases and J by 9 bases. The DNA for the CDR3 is TGTGCCAGCAGCTTACATACGGGGGGGTCTGGGAGTGAGCAGTTCTTC. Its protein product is CASSLHTGGSGSEQFF.

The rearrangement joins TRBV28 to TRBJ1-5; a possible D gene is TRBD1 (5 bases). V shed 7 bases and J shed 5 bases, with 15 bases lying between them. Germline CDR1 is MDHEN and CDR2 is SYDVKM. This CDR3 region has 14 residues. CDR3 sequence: CASNLPGGYQPQHF. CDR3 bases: TGTGCCAGCAACCTCCCGGGGGGTTATCAGCCCCAGCATTTT.

The CDR3 bases are TGTGCCAGCAGCCTCAACGGGGATACGCAGTATTTT. Protein product: CASSLNGDTQYF. The chain couples TRBV7-6 to TRBJ2-3; no firm D call. Trimming left V 5 bases short and J 6 bases short, with 9 bases between. The germline CDR1 and CDR2 sequences are SGHVS and FNYEAQ. The CDR3 is 12 amino acids.

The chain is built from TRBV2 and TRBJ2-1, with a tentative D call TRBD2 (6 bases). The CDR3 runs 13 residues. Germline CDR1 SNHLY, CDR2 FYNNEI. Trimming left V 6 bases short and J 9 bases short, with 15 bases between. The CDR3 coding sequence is TGTGCCAGCAGACTGGGACTTCTCGTTGAGCAGTTCTTC. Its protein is CASRLGLLVEQFF.

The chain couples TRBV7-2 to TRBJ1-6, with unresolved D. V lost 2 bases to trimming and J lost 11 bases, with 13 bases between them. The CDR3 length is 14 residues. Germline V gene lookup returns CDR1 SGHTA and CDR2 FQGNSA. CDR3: CASSLYTSGTPLHF. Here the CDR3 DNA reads TGTGCCAGCAGCTTATACACCTCTGGTACACCCCTCCACTTT.

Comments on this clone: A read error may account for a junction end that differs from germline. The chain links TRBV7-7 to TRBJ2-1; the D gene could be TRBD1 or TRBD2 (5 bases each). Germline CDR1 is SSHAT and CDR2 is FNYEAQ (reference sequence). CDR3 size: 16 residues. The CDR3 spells CASSAGGRGPYNEQFF. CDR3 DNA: TGTGCTAGCAGCGCGGGCGGAAGGGGTCCCTACAATGAGCAGTTCTTC.

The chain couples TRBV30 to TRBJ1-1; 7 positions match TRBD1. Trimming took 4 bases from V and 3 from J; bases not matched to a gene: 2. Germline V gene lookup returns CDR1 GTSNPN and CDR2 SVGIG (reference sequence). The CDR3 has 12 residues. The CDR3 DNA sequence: TGTGCCTGGACAGGGGGGCACACTGAAGCTTTCTTT. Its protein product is CAWTGGHTEAFF.

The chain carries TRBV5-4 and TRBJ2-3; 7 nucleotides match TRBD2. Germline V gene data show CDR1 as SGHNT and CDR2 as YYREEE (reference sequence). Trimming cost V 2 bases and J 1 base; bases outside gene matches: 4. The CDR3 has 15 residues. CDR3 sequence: CASSFAGVGTDTQYF. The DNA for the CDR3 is TGTGCCAGCAGCTTCGCGGGAGTGGGCACAGATACGCAGTATTTT. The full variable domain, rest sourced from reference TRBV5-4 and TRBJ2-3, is ETGVTQSPTHLIKTRGQQVTLRCSSQSGHNTVSWYQQALGQGPQFIFQYYREEENGRGNFPPRFSGLQFPNYSSELNVNALELDDSALYLCASSFAGVGTDTQYFGPGTRLTVL.

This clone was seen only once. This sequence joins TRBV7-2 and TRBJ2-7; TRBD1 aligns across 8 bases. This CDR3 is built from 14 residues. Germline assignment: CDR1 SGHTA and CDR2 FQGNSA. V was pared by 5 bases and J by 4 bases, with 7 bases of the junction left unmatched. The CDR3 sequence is CASSPGTGRYEQYF. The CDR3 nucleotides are TGTGCCAGCAGCCCCGGGACAGGAAGATACGAGCAGTACTTC.

The CDR3 nucleotides read TGTGCCAGCAGTTTACCGCAGGGAGAGACCCAGTACTTC. Its translation is CASSLPQGETQYF. The chain combines TRBV27 with TRBJ2-5, with a tentative D call TRBD1 (5 bases). This CDR3 is built from 13 residues. V was shortened by 2 bases and J by 4 bases, with 8 bases between the two germline ends. CDR1 and CDR2 (germline): MNHEY, SMNVEV (reference sequence).

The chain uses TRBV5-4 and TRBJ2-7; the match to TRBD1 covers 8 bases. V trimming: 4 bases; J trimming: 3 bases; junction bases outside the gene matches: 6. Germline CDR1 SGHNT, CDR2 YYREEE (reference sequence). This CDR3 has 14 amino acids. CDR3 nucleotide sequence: TGTGCCAGCAGCCCTGGAGGACAGGGCTACGAGCAGTACTTC. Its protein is CASSPGGQGYEQYF.

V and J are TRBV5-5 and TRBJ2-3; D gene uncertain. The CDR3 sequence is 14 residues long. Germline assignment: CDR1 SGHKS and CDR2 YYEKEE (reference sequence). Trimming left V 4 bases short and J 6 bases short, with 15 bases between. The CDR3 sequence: CASSPRTRIDTQYF. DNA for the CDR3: TGTGCCAGCAGCCCCAGAACAAGGATTGATACGCAGTATTTT.

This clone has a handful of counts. The CDR3 is CASRQGTYEQYF. DNA for the CDR3: TGTGCCAGCAGACAGGGGACCTACGAGCAGTACTTC. The chain links TRBV6-5 to TRBJ2-7, with 7 nucleotides matching TRBD1. CDR3 length: 12 amino acids. V was clipped by 6 bases and J by 2 bases; unmatched bases: 1. Germline lookup yields CDR1 MNHEY and CDR2 SVGAGI.